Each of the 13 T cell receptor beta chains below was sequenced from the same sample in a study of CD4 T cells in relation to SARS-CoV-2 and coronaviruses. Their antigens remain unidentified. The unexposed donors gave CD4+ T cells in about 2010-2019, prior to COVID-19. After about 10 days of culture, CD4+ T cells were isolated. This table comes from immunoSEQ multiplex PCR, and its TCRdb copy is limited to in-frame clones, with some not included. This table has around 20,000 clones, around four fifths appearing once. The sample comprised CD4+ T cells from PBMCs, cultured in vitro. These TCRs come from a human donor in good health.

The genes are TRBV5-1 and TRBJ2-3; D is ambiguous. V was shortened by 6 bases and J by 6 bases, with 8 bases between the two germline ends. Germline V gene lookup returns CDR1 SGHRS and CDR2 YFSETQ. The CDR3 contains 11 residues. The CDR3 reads CASIMEDTQYF. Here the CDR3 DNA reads TGCGCCAGCATCATGGAGGATACGCAGTATTTT. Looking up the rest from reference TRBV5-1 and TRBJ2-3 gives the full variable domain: KAGVTQTPRYLIKTRGQQVTLSCSPISGHRSVSWYQQTPGQGLQFLFEYFSETQRNKGNFPGRFSGRQFSNSRSEMNVSTLELGDSALYLCASIMEDTQYFGPGTRLTVL.

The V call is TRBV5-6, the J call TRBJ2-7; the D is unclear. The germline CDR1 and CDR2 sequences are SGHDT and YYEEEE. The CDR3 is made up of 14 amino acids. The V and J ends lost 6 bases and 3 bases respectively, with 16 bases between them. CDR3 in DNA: TGTGCCAGCAACCAAAGGACGGGTAACTACGAGCAGTACTTC. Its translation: CASNQRTGNYEQYF.

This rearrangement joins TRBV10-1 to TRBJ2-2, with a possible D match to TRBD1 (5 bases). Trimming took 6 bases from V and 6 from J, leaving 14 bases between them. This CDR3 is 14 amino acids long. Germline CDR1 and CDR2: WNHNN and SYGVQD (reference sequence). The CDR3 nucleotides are TGCGCCAGCAGCGACCAAGGGGTGGCCGGGGAGCTGTTTTTT. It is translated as CASSDQGVAGELFF.

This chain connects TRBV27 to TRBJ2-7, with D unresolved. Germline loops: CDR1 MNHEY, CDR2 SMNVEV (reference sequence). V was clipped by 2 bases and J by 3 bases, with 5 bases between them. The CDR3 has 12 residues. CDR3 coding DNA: TGTGCCAGCAGTTTACGCGGCTACGAGCAGTACTTC. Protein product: CASSLRGYEQYF.

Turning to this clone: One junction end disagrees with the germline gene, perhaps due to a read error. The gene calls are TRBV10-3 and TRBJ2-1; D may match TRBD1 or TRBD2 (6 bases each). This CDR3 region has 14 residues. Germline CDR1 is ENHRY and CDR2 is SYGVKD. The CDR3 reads CAIRNRDSNNEQFF. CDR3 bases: TGTGCCATCAGAAACAGGGACTCCAACAATGAGCAGTTCTTC.

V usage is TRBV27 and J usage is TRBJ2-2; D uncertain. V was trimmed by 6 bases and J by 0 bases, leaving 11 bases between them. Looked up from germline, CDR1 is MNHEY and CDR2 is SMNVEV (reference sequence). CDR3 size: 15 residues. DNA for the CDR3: TGTGCCAGCAGAAGACGGTCCCCGAACACCGGGGAGCTGTTTTTT. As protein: CASRRRSPNTGELFF.

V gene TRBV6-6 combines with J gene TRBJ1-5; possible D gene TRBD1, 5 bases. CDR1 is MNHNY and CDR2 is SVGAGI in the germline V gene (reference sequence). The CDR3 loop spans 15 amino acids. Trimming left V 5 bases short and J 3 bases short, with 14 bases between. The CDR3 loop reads CASSTTGTANQPQHF. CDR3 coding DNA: TGTGCCAGCAGTACGACGGGGACCGCCAATCAGCCCCAGCATTTT.

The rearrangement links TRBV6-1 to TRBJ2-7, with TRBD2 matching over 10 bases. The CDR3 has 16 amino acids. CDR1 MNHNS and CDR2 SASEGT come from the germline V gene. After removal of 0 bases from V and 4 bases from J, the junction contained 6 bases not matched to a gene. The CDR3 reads CASSEALAGDSYEQYF. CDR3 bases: TGTGCCAGCAGTGAAGCGCTAGCGGGAGACTCGTACGAGCAGTACTTC.

CDR3 region: CATSDSRGGNYGYTF. As DNA, the CDR3 is TGTGCCACCAGTGATTCCCGTGGGGGTAACTATGGCTACACCTTC. The J gene is TRBJ1-2, the V gene TRBV24-1, with D possibly being TRBD1 (5 bases). There are 15 residues in the CDR3. Trimming removed 2 bases at V and 1 base at J, with 10 bases between. The V gene's germline CDR1 is KGHDR and CDR2 SFDVKD.

The CDR3 protein is CASSPPGIAANTGELFF. In nucleotides, the CDR3 is TGTGCCAGCTCACCACCGGGGATTGCCGCGAACACCGGGGAGCTGTTTTTT. V gene TRBV18 combines with J gene TRBJ2-2; no reliable D call. Germline CDR1 and CDR2: KGHSH and LQKENI. The V end lost 0 bases, the J end lost 0 bases, and 11 bases lay between the germline ends. The CDR3 is 17 residues long.

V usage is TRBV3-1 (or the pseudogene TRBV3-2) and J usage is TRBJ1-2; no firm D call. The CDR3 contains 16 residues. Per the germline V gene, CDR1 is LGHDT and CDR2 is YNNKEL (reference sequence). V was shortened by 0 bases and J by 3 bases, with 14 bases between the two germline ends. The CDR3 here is CASSQDGEGWDYGYTF. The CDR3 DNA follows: TGTGCCAGCAGCCAAGATGGTGAGGGTTGGGACTATGGCTACACCTTC.

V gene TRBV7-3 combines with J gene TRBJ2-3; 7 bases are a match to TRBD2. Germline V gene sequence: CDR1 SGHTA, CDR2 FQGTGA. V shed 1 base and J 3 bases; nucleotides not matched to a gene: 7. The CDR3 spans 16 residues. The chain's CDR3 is CASSLRPSGTTDTQYF. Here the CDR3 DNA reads TGTGCCAGCAGCTTAAGGCCTAGCGGTACGACAGATACGCAGTATTTT.

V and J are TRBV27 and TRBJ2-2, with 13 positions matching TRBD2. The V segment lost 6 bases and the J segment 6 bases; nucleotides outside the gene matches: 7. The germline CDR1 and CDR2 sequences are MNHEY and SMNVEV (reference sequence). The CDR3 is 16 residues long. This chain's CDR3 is CASRKPGLAGSGELFF. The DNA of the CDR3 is TGTGCCAGCAGAAAACCGGGACTAGCGGGATCCGGGGAGCTGTTTTTT.